These 8 T cell receptor beta chains came from one sample sequenced in a study of regulatory T cells in long-lasting Graves disease. Building the TCR beta libraries relied on iRepertoire HTBI primers, and CDR3 regions underwent Arm-PCR. TCRdb reprocessed the multiplex PCR reads with MiXCR, giving one entry per CDR3 protein. The data contain 420,000 or so distinct CDR3 sequences, 20% to 30% of them singletons. Stated time point: persistent/refractory GD, antithyroid drugs over 5 years with positive TRAb. Preparation of the TCR library used RNA extracted from PBMCs. The sample here was peripheral blood mononuclear cells (PBMCs), taken when the disease was refractory, from a patient treated with antithyroid drugs. Source of these receptors: a female donor with Graves disease.

This chain uses TRBV6-2 or TRBV6-3 with TRBJ2-5; D assignment may be TRBD1 or TRBD2 (5 bases each). The CDR3 is 14 amino acids. Germline V lookup: CDR1 MNHEY, CDR2 SVGEGT. V was clipped by 5 bases and J by 4 bases, with 14 bases between them. The DNA of the CDR3 is TGTGCCAGCAGTGACGGTCCGGGGCGAGAGACCCAGTACTTC. Its translation: CASSDGPGRETQYF.

V is TRBV3-1 and J is TRBJ1-1, with 9 bases lining up with TRBD1. The J segment lost 4 bases and the V segment lost 4 bases, leaving 7 bases of the junction unmatched. The CDR3 spans 15 residues. Germline lookup yields CDR1 LGHDT and CDR2 YNNKEL (reference sequence). Here the CDR3 reads CASSRLGQGPTEAFF. The CDR3 nucleotides read TGTGCCAGCAGCCGTCTCGGACAGGGGCCCACTGAAGCTTTCTTT.

This clonotype was seen repeatedly, ten times or more. The chain's CDR3 is CASSVGEGFYGYTF. Here the CDR3 DNA reads TGTGCCAGCAGTGTAGGCGAGGGTTTCTATGGCTACACCTTC. This chain links TRBV25-1 with TRBJ1-2; D is unclear. CDR1 is MGHDK and CDR2 is SYGVNS in the germline V gene. The CDR3 extends over 14 amino acids. Trimming pared 4 bases from V and 4 bases from J, leaving 13 bases between.

A few counts support this clonotype. The gene calls are TRBV18 and TRBJ2-7; D ambiguous. Looked up from germline, CDR1 is KGHSH and CDR2 is LQKENI. The CDR3 length is 14 residues. Trimming pared 0 bases from V and 3 bases from J, leaving 9 bases between. CDR3 in amino acids: CASSPPEGFYEQYF. The CDR3 coding sequence is TGTGCCAGCTCACCACCTGAAGGGTTCTACGAGCAGTACTTC.

Only one count was recorded for this clonotype. The chain employs TRBV5-1 and TRBJ1-6; 7 positions match TRBD1. Trimming took 6 bases from V and 7 from J; bases not matched to a gene: 10. The CDR3 has 15 residues. Germline V gene sequence: CDR1 SGHRS, CDR2 YFSETQ. This chain's CDR3 is CASTLQGEVNSPLHF. DNA of the CDR3: TGCGCCAGCACTCTTCAGGGGGAAGTAAATTCACCCCTCCACTTT.

The chain's CDR3 is CSVEAPGQGYGYTF. Written as DNA, the CDR3 is TGCAGCGTTGAAGCCCCCGGACAGGGCTATGGCTACACCTTC. J is TRBJ1-2 and V is TRBV29-1, with 8 bases aligning to TRBD1. The germline CDR1 and CDR2 sequences are SQVTM and ANQGSEA. This CDR3 contains 14 residues. V was pared by 1 base and J by 4 bases, with 5 bases of the junction left unmatched.

In its sample, this clonotype was seen a few times. The chain uses TRBV12-3 or TRBV12-4 and TRBJ1-5; 9 bases are shared with TRBD1. The CDR3 is made up of 15 amino acids. V dropped 5 bases and J dropped 6; count of bases not matched to a gene: 8. In DNA, the CDR3 is TGTGCCAGCAGTGGGGACAGGGTTGGTTTTCAGCCCCAGCATTTT. Translated, it gives CASSGDRVGFQPQHF.

The chain joins TRBV20-1 to TRBJ2-4, with D possibly TRBD1 on 6 matching bases. V was cut by 8 bases and J by 1 base, with 12 bases left in between. This CDR3 comprises 13 residues. CDR1 DFQATT and CDR2 SNEGSKA come from the germline V gene (reference sequence). This chain's CDR3 is CSSYRDAKNIQYF. The CDR3 nucleotides read TGCAGTTCGTACAGGGATGCCAAAAACATTCAGTACTTC.